One sample yielded the 32 T cell receptor beta chains listed below, sequenced in a study of PD-1 blockade in classical Hodgkin lymphoma. Assay used: immunoSEQ multiplex PCR; TCRdb lists only in-frame clones, some missing. The profile covers about 28,000 clones, with more than 85% appearing a single time and approximately 3.9% taken by the ten largest. Described time point: newly diagnosed, previously untreated cHL patient sample. Sequencing was done on a sample of peripheral blood mononuclear cells (PBMCs). The receptors derive from a human donor with classical Hodgkin lymphoma.

CDR3 nucleotide sequence: TGTGCCAGCAGTACTCAAACCTCAGAGACCCAGTACTTC. Protein: CASSTQTSETQYF. V and J are TRBV7-6 and TRBJ2-5; D not certain. The V end lost 6 bases, the J end lost 4 bases, and 12 bases lay between the germline ends. The length of the CDR3 is 13 residues. Germline V gene lookup returns CDR1 SGHVS and CDR2 FNYEAQ.

The J gene is TRBJ2-3, the V gene TRBV9; 8 nucleotides align to TRBD2. V dropped 0 bases and J dropped 6; count of bases not matched to a gene: 3. The CDR3 is made up of 14 amino acids. Looked up from germline, CDR1 is SGDLS and CDR2 is YYNGEE. CDR3 in amino acids: CASSVGLALDTQYF. CDR3 DNA sequence: TGTGCCAGCAGCGTAGGACTAGCGCTGGATACGCAGTATTTT.

The chain employs TRBV19 and TRBJ1-2, with D tentatively TRBD1 (6 bases). The germline gives CDR1 LNHDA, CDR2 SQIVND (reference sequence). V lost 4 bases and J lost 8, with 11 bases in between. CDR3 length: 12 amino acids. Here the CDR3 reads CASSKDRPGYTF. The CDR3 DNA follows: TGTGCCAGTAGTAAGGACAGACCCGGCTACACCTTC.

This clone has only one observation. V usage is TRBV5-7 and J usage is TRBJ2-6; no clear D. TRBV5-7 has ORF status, its function being uncertain. This CDR3 spans 17 amino acids. V gave up 7 bases and J gave up 5 bases, with 22 bases separating them. The chain's CDR3 is CASWTLRVQSRANVLTF. The CDR3 nucleotides are TGTGCCAGCTGGACGCTTCGCGTACAAAGTCGGGCCAACGTCCTGACTTTC.

This clone showed up just once. The genes are TRBV18 and TRBJ2-1, with D perhaps matching TRBD1 (6 bases). The germline gives CDR1 KGHSH, CDR2 LQKENI. V gave up 2 bases and J gave up 7 bases, with 9 bases separating them. The CDR3 loop spans 13 amino acids. CDR3 amino acids: CASSPNRENEQFF. The CDR3 DNA is TGTGCCAGCTCACCAAACAGGGAAAATGAGCAGTTCTTC.

The V gene is TRBV5-1, the J gene TRBJ1-2; possibly TRBD1 for D (5 bases). Per the germline V gene, CDR1 is SGHRS and CDR2 is YFSETQ. Trimming left V 0 bases short and J 2 bases short, with 8 bases between. This CDR3 spans 14 amino acids. The CDR3 loop reads CASSLEGMNYGYTF. CDR3 nucleotides: TGCGCCAGCAGCTTGGAGGGGATGAACTATGGCTACACCTTC. The whole variable domain, filled in from reference TRBV5-1 and TRBJ1-2, reads KAGVTQTPRYLIKTRGQQVTLSCSPISGHRSVSWYQQTPGQGLQFLFEYFSETQRNKGNFPGRFSGRQFSNSRSEMNVSTLELGDSALYLCASSLEGMNYGYTFGSGTRLTVV.

The chain uses TRBV6-1 and TRBJ2-6, with 9 bases fitting TRBD1. With V trimmed by 4 bases and J by 4 bases, 8 bases remained unmatched. This CDR3 is 17 amino acids long. Germline lookup yields CDR1 MNHNS and CDR2 SASEGT. CDR3 amino acids: CASSARTGVPGANVLTF. The CDR3 DNA reads TGTGCCAGCAGTGCTCGGACAGGGGTCCCCGGGGCCAACGTCCTGACTTTC.

This sequence joins TRBV5-1 and TRBJ2-2; unclear D gene. In germline, CDR1 is SGHRS, CDR2 YFSETQ. V shed 1 base and J shed 4 bases, with 5 bases lying between them. The CDR3 spans 13 residues. The CDR3 loop reads CASSLQGTGELFF. In DNA, the CDR3 is TGCGCCAGCAGCTTGCAAGGCACCGGGGAGCTGTTTTTT.

V gene TRBV6-1 combines with J gene TRBJ2-7; 9 bases are a match to TRBD1. CDR1 and CDR2 from the germline V gene are MNHNS and SASEGT. The junction had 4 bases not matched to a gene; V was cut back by 10 bases and J by 3 bases. The CDR3 extends over 12 amino acids. CDR3 region: CAIPGQGYEQYF. CDR3 DNA: TGTGCCATACCGGGACAGGGCTACGAGCAGTACTTC.

The chain carries TRBV5-1 and TRBJ2-1; no reliable D call. V was shortened by 1 base and J by 0 bases, with 2 bases between the two germline ends. The CDR3 totals 13 residues. CDR1 and CDR2 from the germline V gene are SGHRS and YFSETQ. In DNA form, the CDR3 reads TGCGCCAGCAGCTTGTACTCCTACAATGAGCAGTTCTTC. Encoded protein: CASSLYSYNEQFF.

CDR3 in amino acids: CASSSPGLAGVYYEQYF. The CDR3 DNA reads TGTGCCAGCAGTTCACCGGGACTAGCGGGAGTGTACTACGAGCAGTACTTC. The chain uses TRBV28 and TRBJ2-7; TRBD2 matches 14 bases. The CDR3 loop spans 17 amino acids. With V trimmed by 4 bases and J by 3 bases, 8 bases remained unmatched. Per the germline V gene, CDR1 is MDHEN and CDR2 is SYDVKM.

The chain combines TRBV19 with TRBJ1-5, with 7 bases fitting TRBD1. The length of the CDR3 is 15 residues. CDR1 is LNHDA and CDR2 is SQIVND in the germline V gene (reference sequence). With 6 bases clipped from V and 0 bases from J, the junction kept 5 bases outside the gene matches. The CDR3 DNA is TGTGCCAGTAGCCCGACAGGGTATAGCAATCAGCCCCAGCATTTT. This codes for CASSPTGYSNQPQHF.

The V gene is TRBV10-3, the J gene TRBJ2-6; 8 nucleotides line up with TRBD2. The germline V gene encodes CDR1 ENHRY and CDR2 SYGVKD. The CDR3 runs 18 residues. Trimming cost V 3 bases and J 1 base; bases outside gene matches: 8. CDR3 region: CAISDSSGGPSGANVLTF. As DNA, the CDR3 is TGTGCCATCAGTGACTCGTCGGGAGGGCCATCTGGGGCCAACGTCCTGACTTTC.

This sequence joins TRBV7-6 and TRBJ2-5, with a weak D call TRBD2 (6 bases). Germline CDR1 reads SGHVS; CDR2 reads FNYEAQ. This CDR3 contains 13 residues. V shed 1 base and J shed 5 bases, with 8 bases lying between them. The CDR3 spells CASSLVSGETQYF. The CDR3 nucleotides read TGTGCCAGCAGCTTAGTAAGCGGGGAGACCCAGTACTTC.

The rearrangement uses TRBV6-6 and TRBJ2-2; TRBD1 agrees at 10 bases. The V gene's germline CDR1 is MNHNY and CDR2 SVGAGI (reference sequence). J lost 7 bases, V lost 11 bases, and 10 bases had no gene match. The CDR3 totals 14 residues. The DNA of the CDR3 is TGTGCCGGACGCCCGGGACAGGGGATCGGGGAGCTGTTTTTT. Translation: CAGRPGQGIGELFF.

The rearrangement uses TRBV19 and TRBJ2-3; no reliable D call. This CDR3 is built from 14 residues. From germline, CDR1 is LNHDA and CDR2 SQIVND (reference sequence). Trimming pared 4 bases from V and 0 bases from J, leaving 8 bases between. The CDR3 loop reads CASSTFASTDTQYF. Here the CDR3 DNA reads TGTGCCAGTAGTACCTTCGCTAGCACAGATACGCAGTATTTT.

The sample holds one count of this clone. The genes are TRBV7-2 and TRBJ2-5; 11 bases are a match to TRBD2. V dropped 5 bases and J dropped 0; count of bases not matched to a gene: 2. Germline V CDR1 and CDR2: SGHTA, FQGNSA. CDR3 length equals 15 residues. The CDR3 DNA is TGTGCCAGCAGCGCGACTAGCGGGAACCAAGAGACCCAGTACTTC. Protein sequence: CASSATSGNQETQYF.

This rearrangement joins TRBV28 to TRBJ2-2; TRBD2 might be the D (5 bases). Germline loops: CDR1 MDHEN, CDR2 SYDVKM. The CDR3 is made up of 12 amino acids. V dropped 3 bases and J dropped 6 bases, with 5 bases sitting between them. The CDR3 spells CASSLRAGELFF. In DNA form, the CDR3 reads TGTGCCAGCAGTTTGAGGGCCGGGGAGCTGTTTTTT. Full variable domain (missing parts from reference TRBV28 and TRBJ2-2): DVKVTQSSRYLVKRTGEKVFLECVQDMDHENMFWYRQDPGLGLRLIYFSYDVKMKEKGDIPEGYSVSREKKERFSLILESASTNQTSMYLCASSLRAGELFFGEGSRLTVL.

This chain connects TRBV19 to TRBJ1-4; D remains ambiguous. This CDR3 is built from 13 residues. Germline CDR1 reads LNHDA; CDR2 reads SQIVND (reference sequence). V lost 0 bases to trimming and J lost 13 bases, with 12 bases between them. CDR3 sequence reads: CASSIDRFDGLFF. CDR3 bases: TGTGCCAGTAGTATAGATCGGTTCGATGGACTGTTTTTT.

This clone has a handful of counts. The V gene is TRBV2, the J gene TRBJ1-2; D not resolved. With 0 bases removed from V and 4 bases from J, the gap between germline ends came to 15 bases. CDR3 length equals 16 residues. From germline, CDR1 is SNHLY and CDR2 FYNNEI. CDR3 in amino acids: CASSEALRPAAYGYTF. As DNA, the CDR3 is TGTGCCAGCAGTGAAGCGCTTCGGCCAGCCGCCTATGGCTACACCTTC.

The chain links TRBV7-3 to TRBJ1-2; weak D call: TRBD1 (5 bases). CDR3 length equals 16 residues. V lost 6 bases and J 4 bases, leaving 21 bases between the germline ends. Germline assignment: CDR1 SGHTA and CDR2 FQGTGA. CDR3 bases: TGTGCCAGCAGTTTATGGGCAGGGAGTAATAGCTATGGCTACACCTTC. Translation: CASSLWAGSNSYGYTF.

V and J are TRBV9 and TRBJ2-1; 9 positions match TRBD2. This CDR3 spans 18 amino acids. V was clipped by 4 bases and J by 5 bases; unmatched bases: 16. Germline V gene data show CDR1 as SGDLS and CDR2 as YYNGEE. The CDR3 loop is CASSTHPAGGRVDNEQFF. DNA of the CDR3: TGTGCCAGCAGCACCCATCCCGCTGGCGGGAGGGTCGACAATGAGCAGTTCTTC.

This rearrangement joins TRBV5-1 to TRBJ2-2, with 7 bases fitting TRBD1. The CDR3 contains 15 residues. The V and J ends lost 0 bases and 4 bases, in that order; junction bases with no gene match: 3. Germline loops: CDR1 SGHRS, CDR2 YFSETQ. The CDR3 nucleotides are TGCGCCAGCAGCTTGGTTGAGGGGGCCACCGGGGAGCTGTTTTTT. As protein: CASSLVEGATGELFF.

The chain recombines TRBV2 with TRBJ2-3; 12 bases are a match to TRBD2. The germline V gene has CDR1 SNHLY and CDR2 FYNNEI. J gave up 5 bases and V 6 bases, and 15 bases lay outside the gene matches. This CDR3 contains 18 residues. The CDR3 DNA is TGTGCCAGCAGCCTAAGGCGTCTAGCGGGAGGGCCGGGAGATACGCAGTATTTT. Translated: CASSLRRLAGGPGDTQYF.

The chain carries TRBV7-8 and TRBJ2-7; D gene uncertain. In germline, CDR1 is SGHVS, CDR2 FQNEAQ. The length of the CDR3 is 14 residues. The V gene lost 2 bases and the J gene lost 7 bases, with 15 bases spanning the gap. As DNA, the CDR3 is TGTGCCAGCAGCTTACCGCCTGAATTTGGTGAGCAGTACTTC. This translates into CASSLPPEFGEQYF. The entire variable domain, with the rest obtained from reference TRBV7-8 and TRBJ2-7, is as follows: GAGVSQSPRYKVAKRGQDVALRCDPISGHVSLFWYQQALGQGPEFLTYFQNEAQLDKSGLPSDRFFAERPEGSVSTLKIQRTQQEDSAVYLCASSLPPEFGEQYFGPGTRLTVT.

CDR3 in DNA: TGTGCCAGTAGAGTACCCGGGACAGCTAATGAAAAACTGTTTTTT. This sequence encodes CASRVPGTANEKLFF. V and J are TRBV19 and TRBJ1-4; TRBD1 matches 7 bases. V was pared by 6 bases and J by 3 bases, with 7 bases of the junction left unmatched. CDR1 is LNHDA and CDR2 is SQIVND in the germline V gene (reference sequence). The CDR3 has 15 amino acids.

The chain recombines TRBV29-1 with TRBJ2-5, with 10 bases matching TRBD1. The CDR3 totals 14 residues. From germline, CDR1 is SQVTM and CDR2 ANQGSEA. Trimming cost V 2 bases and J 5 bases; bases outside gene matches: 5. Written as DNA, the CDR3 is TGCAGCGTTGAATTGACAGGGGGCTCCGAGACCCAGTACTTC. It encodes CSVELTGGSETQYF.

V usage is TRBV6-1 and J usage is TRBJ2-5; 9 bases are a match to TRBD1. Germline V gene lookup returns CDR1 MNHNS and CDR2 SASEGT. The CDR3 consists of 15 residues. The V and J ends lost 4 bases and 5 bases, in that order; junction bases with no gene match: 8. CDR3 region: CASSGDRAGQETQYF. In DNA, the CDR3 is TGTGCCAGCAGTGGGGACAGGGCGGGACAGGAGACCCAGTACTTC.

The CDR3 sequence is CASSFSAGYNEQFF. In DNA, the CDR3 is TGTGCCAGCAGCTTTTCAGCGGGGTACAATGAGCAGTTCTTC. The chain joins TRBV11-3 to TRBJ2-1, with 7 bases that match TRBD2. Trimming cost V 3 bases and J 4 bases; bases outside gene matches: 3. The CDR3 totals 14 residues. Per germline, CDR1 SGHNT and CDR2 YENEEA.

The V call is TRBV7-2, the J call TRBJ1-5; TRBD1 is a possible D gene (5 bases). The CDR3 covers 16 residues. The V end lost 5 bases, the J end lost 0 bases, and 14 bases lay between the germline ends. Germline V gives CDR1 SGHTA, CDR2 FQGNSA. CDR3 sequence: CASSPLGGGSNQPQHF. The CDR3 nucleotides read TGTGCCAGCAGCCCTCTCGGCGGGGGTAGCAATCAGCCCCAGCATTTT.

The chain combines TRBV28 with TRBJ1-2, with 8 bases lining up with TRBD1. The V gene end was trimmed by 3 bases and the J gene end by 8 bases; junction bases not matched to a gene: 11. CDR1 and CDR2 from the germline V gene are MDHEN and SYDVKM. The CDR3 is 15 amino acids. CDR3 protein: CASSLEDRVVKGYTF. The CDR3 DNA reads TGTGCCAGCAGTTTGGAGGACAGGGTGGTAAAGGGCTACACCTTC.

This clone occurred a few times. The CDR3 protein is CASTLAVAGQPQHF. The CDR3 DNA follows: TGTGCCAGCACCTTGGCGGTGGCGGGTCAGCCCCAGCATTTT. V is TRBV6-1 and J is TRBJ1-5; no clear D. V was shortened by 7 bases and J by 6 bases, with 16 bases between the two germline ends. The germline V gene has CDR1 MNHNS and CDR2 SASEGT. The CDR3 covers 14 residues.